This entry concerns a single T cell receptor (beta chain). Method: immunoSEQ multiplex PCR; TCRdb's copy keeps in-frame clones and lacks some. The sample lists over 1.5 million clones; around 98% were seen once. The data were taken from a study of shared clonotypes between healthy human individuals. The CDR3 runs to 16 residues. The germline CDR1 and CDR2 sequences are SGHRS and YFSETQ. V shed 7 bases, J shed 2 bases, and the junction held 11 bases outside the gene matches. The sample taken for sequencing was naive CD4+ T cells sorted from blood. Subset noted: CD45RA+ positively selected. V and J are TRBV5-1 and TRBJ2-7, with 11 bases fitting TRBD1. This receptor was identified in a man in his thirties or forties in good health. CDR3 sequence: CASGIPEGQGAYEQYF. For the CDR3, the DNA is TGCGCCAGCGGAATACCAGAGGGACAGGGGGCCTACGAGCAGTACTTC.